This T cell receptor beta chain was captured in a study of blood T cell repertoires in COVID-19. Clones were sequenced by immunoSEQ multiplex PCR, and TCRdb holds only the in-frame ones, with some missing. The top ten hold 0.95% to 1% of the sample, which has some 410,000 clones, roughly 90% seen once. The junction had 7 bases not matched to a gene; V was cut back by 4 bases and J by 4 bases. The CDR3 totals 15 residues. Germline assignment: CDR1 LGHDT and CDR2 YNNKEL (reference sequence). Participants' own reports of clinical history determined their cohort assignment. Sequenced input: PBMCs or T cells enriched from blood (not recorded which). The clonotype comes from a woman in her thirties with acute COVID-19. The rearrangement uses TRBV3-1 (or the pseudogene TRBV3-2) and TRBJ1-2; 9 nucleotides line up with TRBD1. This chain's CDR3 is CASSPWDREGYGYTF. CDR3 sequence (DNA): TGTGCCAGCAGCCCATGGGACAGGGAGGGCTATGGCTACACCTTC.